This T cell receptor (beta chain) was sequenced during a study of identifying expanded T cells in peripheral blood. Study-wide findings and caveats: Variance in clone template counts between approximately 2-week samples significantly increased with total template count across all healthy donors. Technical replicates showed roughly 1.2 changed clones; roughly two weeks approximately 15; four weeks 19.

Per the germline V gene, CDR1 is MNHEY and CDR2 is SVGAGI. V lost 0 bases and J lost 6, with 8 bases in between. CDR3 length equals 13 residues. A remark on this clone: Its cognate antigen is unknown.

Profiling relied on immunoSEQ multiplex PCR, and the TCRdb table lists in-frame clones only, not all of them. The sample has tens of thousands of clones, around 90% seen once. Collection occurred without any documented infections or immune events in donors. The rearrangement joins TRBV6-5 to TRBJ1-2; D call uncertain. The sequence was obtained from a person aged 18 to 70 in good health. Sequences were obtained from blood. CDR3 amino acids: CASSYSTGNGYTF. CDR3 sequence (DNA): TGTGCCAGCAGTTACTCTACGGGCAATGGCTACACCTTC.